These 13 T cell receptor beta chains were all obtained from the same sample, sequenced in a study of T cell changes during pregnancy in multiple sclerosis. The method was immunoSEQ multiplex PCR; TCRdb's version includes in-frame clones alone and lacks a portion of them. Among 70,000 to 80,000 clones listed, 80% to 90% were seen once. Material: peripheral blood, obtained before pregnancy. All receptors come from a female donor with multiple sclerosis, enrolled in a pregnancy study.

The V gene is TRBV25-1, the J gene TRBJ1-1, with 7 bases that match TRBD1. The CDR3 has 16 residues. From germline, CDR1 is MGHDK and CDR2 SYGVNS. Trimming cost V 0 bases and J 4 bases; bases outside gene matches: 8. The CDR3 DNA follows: TGTGCCAGCAGTGAATACGACAGGGTCGGGGTCACTGAAGCTTTCTTT. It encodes CASSEYDRVGVTEAFF. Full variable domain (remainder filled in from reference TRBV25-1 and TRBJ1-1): EADIYQTPRYLVIGTGKKITLECSQTMGHDKMYWYQQDPGMELHLIHYSYGVNSTEKGDLSSESTVSRIRTEHFPLTLESARPSHTSQYLCASSEYDRVGVTEAFFGQGTRLTVV.

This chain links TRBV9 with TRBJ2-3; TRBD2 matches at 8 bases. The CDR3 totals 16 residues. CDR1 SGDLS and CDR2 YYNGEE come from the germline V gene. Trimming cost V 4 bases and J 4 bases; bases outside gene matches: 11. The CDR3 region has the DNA TGTGCCAGCAGCCGTACTAGCGGTTTTTCCCCAGATACGCAGTATTTT. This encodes CASSRTSGFSPDTQYF.

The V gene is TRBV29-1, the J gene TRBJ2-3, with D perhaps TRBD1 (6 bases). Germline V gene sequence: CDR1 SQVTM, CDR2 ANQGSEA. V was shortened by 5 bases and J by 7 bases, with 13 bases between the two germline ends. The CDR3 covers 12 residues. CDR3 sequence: CSVFKTGNTQYF. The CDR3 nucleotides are TGCAGCGTTTTTAAAACAGGGAATACGCAGTATTTT.

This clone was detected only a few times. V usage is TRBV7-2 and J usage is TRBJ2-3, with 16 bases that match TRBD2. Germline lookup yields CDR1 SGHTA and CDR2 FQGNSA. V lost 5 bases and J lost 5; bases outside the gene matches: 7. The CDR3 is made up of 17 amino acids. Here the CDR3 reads CASSPPGLAGGIDTQYF. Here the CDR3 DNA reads TGTGCCAGCAGCCCGCCGGGACTAGCGGGAGGGATAGATACGCAGTATTTT. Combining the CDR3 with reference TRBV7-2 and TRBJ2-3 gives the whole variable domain GAGVSQSPSNKVTEKGKDVELRCDPISGHTALYWYRQSLGQGLEFLIYFQGNSAPDKSGLPSDRFSAERTGGSVSTLTIQRTQQEDSAVYLCASSPPGLAGGIDTQYFGPGTRLTVL.

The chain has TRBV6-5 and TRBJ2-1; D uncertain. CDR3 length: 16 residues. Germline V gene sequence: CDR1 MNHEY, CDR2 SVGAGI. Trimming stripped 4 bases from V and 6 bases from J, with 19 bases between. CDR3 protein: CASSFSSPSVSNEQFF. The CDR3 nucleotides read TGTGCCAGCAGTTTTTCTAGTCCCAGCGTTAGCAATGAGCAGTTCTTC.

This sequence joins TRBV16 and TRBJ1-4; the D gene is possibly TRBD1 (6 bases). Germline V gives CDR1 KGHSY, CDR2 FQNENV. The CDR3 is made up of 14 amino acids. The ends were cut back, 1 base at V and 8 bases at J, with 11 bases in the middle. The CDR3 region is CASSQFRGGEKLFF. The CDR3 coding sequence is TGTGCCAGCAGCCAATTCAGGGGAGGGGAAAAACTGTTTTTT. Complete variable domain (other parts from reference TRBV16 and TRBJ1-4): GEEVAQTPKHLVRGEGQKAKLYCAPIKGHSYVFWYQQVLKNEFKFLISFQNENVFDETGMPKERFSAKCLPNSPCSLEIQATKLEDSAVYFCASSQFRGGEKLFFGSGTQLSVL.

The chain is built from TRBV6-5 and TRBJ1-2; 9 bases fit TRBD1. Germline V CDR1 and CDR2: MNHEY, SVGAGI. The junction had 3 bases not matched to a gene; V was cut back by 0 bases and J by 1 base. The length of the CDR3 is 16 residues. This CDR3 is CASSYSGTGHNYGYTF. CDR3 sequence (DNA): TGTGCCAGCAGTTACTCCGGGACAGGGCATAACTATGGCTACACCTTC.

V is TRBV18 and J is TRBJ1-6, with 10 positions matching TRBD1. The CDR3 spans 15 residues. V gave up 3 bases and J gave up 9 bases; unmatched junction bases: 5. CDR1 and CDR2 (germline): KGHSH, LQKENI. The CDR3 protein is CASSPGTGEGSPLHF. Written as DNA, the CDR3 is TGTGCCAGCTCACCCGGGACAGGGGAAGGTTCACCCCTCCACTTT.

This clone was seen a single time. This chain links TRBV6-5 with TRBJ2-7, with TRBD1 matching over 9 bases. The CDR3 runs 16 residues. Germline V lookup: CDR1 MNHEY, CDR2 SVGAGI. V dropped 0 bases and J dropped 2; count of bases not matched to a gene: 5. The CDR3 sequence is CASSYSRDRAPYEQYF. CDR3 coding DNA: TGTGCCAGCAGTTACTCGAGGGACAGGGCTCCCTACGAGCAGTACTTC.

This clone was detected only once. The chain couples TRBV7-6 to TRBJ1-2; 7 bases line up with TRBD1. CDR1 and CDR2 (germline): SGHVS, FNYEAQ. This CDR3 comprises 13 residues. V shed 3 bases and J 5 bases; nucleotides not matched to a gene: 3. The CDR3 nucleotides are TGTGCCAGCAGCTTTGCAGGGGGTTATGGCTACACCTTC. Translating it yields CASSFAGGYGYTF.

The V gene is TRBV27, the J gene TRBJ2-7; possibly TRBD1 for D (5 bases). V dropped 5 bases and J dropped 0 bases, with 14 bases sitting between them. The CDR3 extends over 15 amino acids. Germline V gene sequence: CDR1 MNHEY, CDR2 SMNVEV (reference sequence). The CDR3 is CASSSRVVGSYEQYF. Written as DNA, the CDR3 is TGTGCCAGCAGTAGCAGGGTGGTAGGCTCCTACGAGCAGTACTTC.

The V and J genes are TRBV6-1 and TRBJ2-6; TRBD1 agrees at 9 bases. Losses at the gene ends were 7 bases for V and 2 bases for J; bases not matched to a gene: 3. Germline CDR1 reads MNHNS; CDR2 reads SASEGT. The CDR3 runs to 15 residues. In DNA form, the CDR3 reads TGTGCCAGCACCCGGGACAGGGCTGGGGCCAACGTCCTGACTTTC. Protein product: CASTRDRAGANVLTF.

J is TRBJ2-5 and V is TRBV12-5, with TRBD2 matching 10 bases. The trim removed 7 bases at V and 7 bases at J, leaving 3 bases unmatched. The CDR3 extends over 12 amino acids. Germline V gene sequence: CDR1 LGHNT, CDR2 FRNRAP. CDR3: CASALAGATQYF. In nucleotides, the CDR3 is TGTGCTAGTGCTCTAGCGGGAGCGACCCAGTACTTC.